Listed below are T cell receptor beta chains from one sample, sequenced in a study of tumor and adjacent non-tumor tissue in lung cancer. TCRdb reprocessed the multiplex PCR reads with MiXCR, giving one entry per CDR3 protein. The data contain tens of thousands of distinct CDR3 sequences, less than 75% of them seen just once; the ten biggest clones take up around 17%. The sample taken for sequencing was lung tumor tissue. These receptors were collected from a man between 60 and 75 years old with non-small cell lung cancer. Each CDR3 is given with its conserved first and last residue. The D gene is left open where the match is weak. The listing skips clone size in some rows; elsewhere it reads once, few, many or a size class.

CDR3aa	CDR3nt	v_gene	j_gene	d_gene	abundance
CVSSLYQAAKTQYF	TGTGTCAGTAGTTTATATCAGGCTGCCAAGACCCAGTACTTC	TRBV12-3/TRBV12-4	TRBJ2-5	.	.
CASSVVQGAQTGELFF	TGTGCCAGCAGCGTCGTACAGGGGGCTCAAACCGGGGAGCTGTTTTTT	TRBV7-8	TRBJ2-2	TRBD1	many
CARSLERVGIQYF	TGTGCCAGAAGCTTAGAAAGGGTTGGCATTCAGTACTTC	TRBV7-9	TRBJ2-4	.	.
CDSSQGGSRENQYF	TGCGACAGCAGCCAAGGTGGTAGCAGGGAGAACCAGTACTTT	TRBV4-1	TRBJ2-5	.	.
CASSHKDSLVVYGYTF	TGTGCCAGCAGTCATAAGGACAGTTTGGTCGTCTATGGCTACACCTTC	TRBV6-2/TRBV6-3	TRBJ1-2	.	.
CASSLPESTYTQYF	TGTGCCAGCAGCTTACCGGAGTCCACATATACGCAGTATTTT	TRBV5-4	TRBJ2-3	.	.
CVSNSDCGTQYF	TGTGTCAGCAACTCGGACTGTGGTACGCAGTATTTT	TRBV11-3	TRBJ2-3	.	.
CASSKTQNTEAFF	TGTGCCAGCAGTAAGACACAGAACACTGAAGCTTTCTTT	TRBV2	TRBJ1-1	.	few
CANSPRSSGYNEQFF	TGTGCCAACAGCCCTAGGTCTAGCGGTTACAATGAGCAGTTCTTC	TRBV7-2	TRBJ2-1	TRBD2	.
CASSLEGNTEAFF	TGTGCCAGCAGCTTAGAGGGGAACACTGAAGCTTTCTTT	TRBV7-2	TRBJ1-1	.	few
CASSSGYLTMNEKLFF	TGTGCCAGCTCCTCAGGGTATCTTACCATGAATGAAAAACTGTTTTTT	TRBV6-5	TRBJ1-4	.	many
CASSLDGQWTPGASVLTF	TGTGCCAGCAGCTTGGATGGACAGTGGACCCCTGGGGCCAGCGTCCTGACTTTC	TRBV5-6	TRBJ2-6	.	.
CASGRGVNEWFF	TGTGCCAGCGGGCGGGGGGTAAATGAGTGGTTCTTC	TRBV4-2	TRBJ2-1	TRBD2	.
CSARRGEKLFF	TGCAGCGCGCGGAGGGGTGAAAAACTGTTTTTT	TRBV20-1	TRBJ1-4	.	.
CASSRLAGDSYNVQFF	TGTGCCAGTAGTAGACTAGCTGGAGACTCCTACAATGTGCAGTTCTTC	TRBV6-2/TRBV6-3	TRBJ2-1	TRBD2	.
CASSVASASTDTQYF	TGTGCCAGCAGCGTAGCCTCAGCGTCCACAGATACGCAGTATTTT	TRBV9	TRBJ2-3	.	many
CASGSGWDQAFF	TGCGCCAGCGGTTCCGGCTGGGATCAAGCCTTCTTT	TRBV12-3/TRBV12-4	TRBJ1-1	.	.